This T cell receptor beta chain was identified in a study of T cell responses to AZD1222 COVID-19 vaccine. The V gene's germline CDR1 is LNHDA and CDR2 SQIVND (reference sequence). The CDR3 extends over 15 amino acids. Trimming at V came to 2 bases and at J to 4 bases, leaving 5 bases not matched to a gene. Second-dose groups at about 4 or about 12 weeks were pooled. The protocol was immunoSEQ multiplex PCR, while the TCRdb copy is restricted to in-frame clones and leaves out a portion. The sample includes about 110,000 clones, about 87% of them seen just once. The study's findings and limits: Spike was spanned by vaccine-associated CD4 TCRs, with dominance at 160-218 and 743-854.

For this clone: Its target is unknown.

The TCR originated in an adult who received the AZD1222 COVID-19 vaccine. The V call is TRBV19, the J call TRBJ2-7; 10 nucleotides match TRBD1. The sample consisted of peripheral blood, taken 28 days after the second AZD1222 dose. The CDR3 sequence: CASSISGTGEYEQYF. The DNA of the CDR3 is TGTGCCAGTAGTATAAGCGGGACAGGGGAATACGAGCAGTACTTC.